The present T cell receptor (beta chain) was sequenced within a study of PD-1 blockade in classical Hodgkin lymphoma. Study-wide context: Every 2 weeks, patients had 3 mg/kg nivolumab intravenously.

There was relapse after autologous stem cell transplantation in every patient, and there was variation in brentuximab vedotin exposure. The CD4+ T cells used were purified from thawed PBMCs through magnetic negative selection. Germline trimming cut 5 bases from V and 7 bases from J; bases unmatched to any gene: 9. This CDR3 is built from 15 residues. Per germline, CDR1 SEHNR and CDR2 FQNEAQ (reference sequence). The repertoire was sequenced with immunoSEQ multiplex PCR; TCRdb's copy has only in-frame clones and lacks some. The repertoire holds more than 7,500 clones, with around three quarters as singletons. This clone was seen a handful of times.

This sample comprised CD4+ T cells from blood, obtained at baseline. The gene calls are TRBV7-9 and TRBJ1-4; TRBD1 matches at 8 bases. This sequence was found in a human donor with classical Hodgkin lymphoma. In nucleotides, the CDR3 is TGTGCCAGCAGCATAATGACAGGGGATACTGAAAAACTGTTTTTT. It codes for CASSIMTGDTEKLFF.